The 32 T cell receptor beta chains below all came from one sample that was sequenced in a study of blood T cell repertoires in COVID-19. The protocol was immunoSEQ multiplex PCR, while the TCRdb copy is restricted to in-frame clones and leaves out a portion. The sample lists more than 140,000 clones, around 84% seen once, with roughly 7.9% in the top ten. Sequencing was done on a sample of peripheral blood. The source is a woman aged 45-65 years in a cohort sampled during active or convalescent COVID-19.

The V and J genes are TRBV30 and TRBJ1-1; tentatively, D is TRBD1 (6 bases). CDR3 length: 18 amino acids. Germline V lookup: CDR1 GTSNPN, CDR2 SVGIG (reference sequence). V lost 4 bases, J lost 1 base, and 25 bases lay in between. CDR3 bases: TGTGCCTGGACTACCGCACAGGGAAACATACCCTCGAACACTGAAGCTTTCTTT. Its translation is CAWTTAQGNIPSNTEAFF.

This clone was seen more than once but under ten times. The chain combines TRBV7-2 with TRBJ1-5; D is perhaps TRBD1 (5 bases). Per the germline V gene, CDR1 is SGHTA and CDR2 is FQGNSA. This CDR3 has 16 amino acids. The V end was cut by 2 bases, the J end by 3 bases, with 14 bases between. This chain's CDR3 is CASSLQGSGNNQPQHF. CDR3 DNA: TGTGCCAGCAGCTTACAGGGTTCAGGGAACAATCAGCCCCAGCATTTT.

The chain employs TRBV9 and TRBJ1-1; 11 positions match TRBD1. This CDR3 has 16 amino acids. The V segment lost 0 bases and the J segment 5 bases; nucleotides outside the gene matches: 6. Germline lookup yields CDR1 SGDLS and CDR2 YYNGEE. In DNA form, the CDR3 reads TGTGCCAGCAGCGTAGCCGGACAGGGGGCGCTGACTGAAGCTTTCTTT. Translating gives CASSVAGQGALTEAFF.

CDR3 bases: TGCGCCAGCAGCCCGGACAGGAGACCGATTAACTATGGCTACACCTTC. It is translated as CASSPDRRPINYGYTF. The chain is built from TRBV4-3 and TRBJ1-2; 7 bases are shared with TRBD1. Germline-derived CDR1 and CDR2 are LGHNA and YSLEER. J gave up 1 base and V 4 bases, and 9 bases lay outside the gene matches. This CDR3 is built from 16 residues.

The V gene is TRBV15, the J gene TRBJ2-7; D perhaps matches TRBD1 (5 bases). Germline lookup yields CDR1 LNHNV and CDR2 YYDKDF (reference sequence). Trimming shortened V by 4 bases and J by 3 bases, and 10 bases separated the two germline ends. The CDR3 runs to 13 residues. The CDR3 DNA is TGTGCCACCAGCACCGACAGCGTCTACGAGCAGTACTTC. Protein sequence: CATSTDSVYEQYF.

The CDR3 sequence is CASSLSPRLSSGNTIYF. CDR3 coding DNA: TGTGCCAGCAGCTTAAGCCCGAGGTTGAGCTCTGGAAACACCATATATTTT. The chain links TRBV7-3 to TRBJ1-3; the D is unclear. Germline V lookup: CDR1 SGHTA, CDR2 FQGTGA. The germline V and J ends were trimmed by 1 base and 0 bases, with 13 bases remaining between them. The CDR3 consists of 17 residues.

V usage is TRBV5-5 and J usage is TRBJ1-5; D call uncertain. The germline V and J ends were trimmed by 2 bases and 4 bases, with 7 bases remaining between them. The germline V gene has CDR1 SGHKS and CDR2 YYEKEE (reference sequence). This CDR3 is 13 amino acids long. CDR3 sequence reads: CASSFNRNQPQHF. For the CDR3, the DNA is TGTGCCAGCAGCTTTAATAGAAATCAGCCCCAGCATTTT.

The V and J genes are TRBV10-3 and TRBJ2-1; no clear D. The CDR3 has 15 amino acids. V lost 5 bases and J 4 bases, leaving 15 bases between the germline ends. Germline CDR1 and CDR2: ENHRY and SYGVKD. CDR3 amino acids: CAISPSIDGYNEQFF. The CDR3 DNA follows: TGTGCCATCAGTCCTAGTATTGATGGGTACAATGAGCAGTTCTTC.

The J gene is TRBJ1-2, the V gene TRBV19; D is undetermined. The V gene's germline CDR1 is LNHDA and CDR2 SQIVND (reference sequence). There are 11 residues in the CDR3. The V end lost 4 bases, the J end lost 4 bases, and 4 bases lay between the germline ends. Written as DNA, the CDR3 is TGTGCCAGTAGTAACAGCTATGGCTACACCTTC. Its protein is CASSNSYGYTF.

In its sample, this clone was seen a few times. Different DNA sequences within this sample yield the same CDR3. The chain links TRBV30 to TRBJ1-3; no definite D call. This CDR3 has 12 amino acids. CDR1 is GTSNPN and CDR2 is SVGIG in the germline V gene (reference sequence). With 0 bases removed from V and 4 bases from J, the gap between germline ends came to 4 bases. The CDR3 sequence is CAWSVRGNTIYF. Here the CDR3 DNA reads TGTGCCTGGAGTGTACGGGGAAACACCATATATTTT.

The chain carries TRBV6-2 or TRBV6-3 and TRBJ1-5; D not certain. Germline loops: CDR1 MNHEY, CDR2 SVGEGT. Trimming cost V 6 bases and J 1 base, with 13 bases left between them. CDR3 size: 15 residues. The CDR3, as DNA: TGTGCCAGCAGCCGGCAGGTACTCAGCAATCAGCCCCAGCATTTT. Translating it yields CASSRQVLSNQPQHF.

The V gene is TRBV10-3, the J gene TRBJ2-1; 10 nucleotides match TRBD1. This CDR3 is 14 amino acids long. Germline CDR1 ENHRY, CDR2 SYGVKD. Trimming cost V 6 bases and J 9 bases; bases outside gene matches: 8. DNA of the CDR3: TGTGCCATCAGACGGGACAGGGGAGTCGGTGAGCAGTTCTTC. This sequence encodes CAIRRDRGVGEQFF.

Points on this clone: The sample has other DNA sequences that encode this CDR3 too. This chain uses TRBV19 with TRBJ1-4; possibly TRBD1 for D (6 bases). Trimming stripped 6 bases from V and 5 bases from J, with 10 bases between. This CDR3 comprises 13 residues. Per germline, CDR1 LNHDA and CDR2 SQIVND (reference sequence). Here the CDR3 reads CASRGASNEKLFF. The CDR3 coding sequence is TGTGCCAGTAGGGGGGCGTCCAATGAAAAACTGTTTTTT.

In this sample, this clone turned up once. The chain uses TRBV6-2 or TRBV6-3 and TRBJ1-1, with D uncertain. Trimming took off 7 bases at V and 1 base at J, with 13 bases between the two ends. The CDR3 spans 14 residues. Per the germline V gene, CDR1 is MNHEY and CDR2 is SVGEGT. CDR3 DNA: TGTGCCAGCACCCCCCCGCGTGGGAACACTGAAGCTTTCTTT. As protein: CASTPPRGNTEAFF.

The chain recombines TRBV7-9 with TRBJ1-2; 7 bases match TRBD1. The germline gives CDR1 SEHNR, CDR2 FQNEAQ (reference sequence). The J segment lost 4 bases and the V segment lost 5 bases, leaving 4 bases of the junction unmatched. The CDR3 is 13 residues long. In DNA, the CDR3 is TGTGCCAGCAGCAAACAGGGGTCCTATGGCTACACCTTC. Translated, it gives CASSKQGSYGYTF.

This clone was seen a few times. The chain is built from TRBV12-3 or TRBV12-4 and TRBJ1-6; 9 nucleotides agree with TRBD1. The CDR3 extends over 13 amino acids. V was pared by 6 bases and J by 9 bases, with 3 bases of the junction left unmatched. The CDR3 DNA is TGTGCCAGCAGCTGGGACAGGGCTTCACCCCTCCACTTT. This gives the protein CASSWDRASPLHF.

Sample share makes this clone medium-sized. DNA for the CDR3: TGCGCCAGCAGCCAACCCAGTCAGGCCGAGCAGTACTTC. Translated: CASSQPSQAEQYF. The genes are TRBV4-1 and TRBJ2-7; D not resolved. Trimming took off 2 bases at V and 6 bases at J, with 11 bases between the two ends. The CDR3 consists of 13 residues. Germline CDR1 and CDR2: MGHRA and YSYEKL.

This clone was counted a few times. The chain links TRBV30 to TRBJ2-7, with a tentative D call TRBD1 (5 bases). The V end lost 5 bases, the J end lost 0 bases, and 11 bases lay between the germline ends. Germline V gene data show CDR1 as GTSNPN and CDR2 as SVGIG (reference sequence). The CDR3 runs to 13 residues. DNA for the CDR3: TGTGCCTGGGCAGGGTCCTTCTCCTACGAGCAGTACTTC. This codes for CAWAGSFSYEQYF.

The chain recombines TRBV19 with TRBJ1-4; 9 positions match TRBD1. The CDR3 is made up of 14 amino acids. V shed 9 bases, J shed 4 bases, and the junction held 6 bases outside the gene matches. Germline CDR1 reads LNHDA; CDR2 reads SQIVND (reference sequence). CDR3 region: CASGQGNFNEKLFF. The CDR3 DNA follows: TGTGCCAGCGGACAGGGGAACTTTAATGAAAAACTGTTTTTT.

This rearrangement joins TRBV19 to TRBJ2-7; D perhaps matches TRBD1 (7 bases). This CDR3 contains 14 residues. Trimming left V 7 bases short and J 4 bases short, with 17 bases between. Germline V gene data show CDR1 as LNHDA and CDR2 as SQIVND (reference sequence). The CDR3 protein is CASTPTGRPYEQYF. The CDR3 region has the DNA TGTGCCAGTACCCCGACAGGGAGGCCGTACGAGCAGTACTTC.

The V and J genes are TRBV3-1 (or the pseudogene TRBV3-2) and TRBJ1-1; D gene uncertain. Trimming cost V 1 base and J 7 bases, with 13 bases left between them. CDR3 length: 14 amino acids. CDR1 and CDR2 (germline): LGHDT, YNNKEL (reference sequence). DNA for the CDR3: TGTGCCAGCAGCCAAGTGTACACCGAGGTTGAAGCTTTCTTT. Protein product: CASSQVYTEVEAFF.

The genes are TRBV19 and TRBJ2-1, with 10 bases that match TRBD1. The V and J ends lost 5 bases and 8 bases, in that order; junction bases with no gene match: 9. The CDR3 consists of 15 residues. Germline lookup yields CDR1 LNHDA and CDR2 SQIVND (reference sequence). In nucleotides, the CDR3 is TGTGCCAGTAGTGCGAGACAGGGGGCTAGTTATGAGCAGTTCTTC. Translating it yields CASSARQGASYEQFF.

The chain employs TRBV5-5 and TRBJ1-6, with D unresolved. Germline V gene sequence: CDR1 SGHKS, CDR2 YYEKEE (reference sequence). The CDR3 consists of 15 residues. V was pared by 2 bases and J by 5 bases, with 11 bases between. In DNA, the CDR3 is TGTGCCAGCAGCTTTGTGCGGGGAAATAATTCACCCCTCCACTTT. Amino acid sequence: CASSFVRGNNSPLHF.

V usage is TRBV20-1 and J usage is TRBJ1-2; no definite D call. Germline V gene sequence: CDR1 DFQATT, CDR2 SNEGSKA (reference sequence). Trimming pared 3 bases from V and 2 bases from J, leaving 7 bases between. CDR3 length: 12 amino acids. The CDR3 loop is CSASGQNYGYTF. DNA for the CDR3: TGCAGTGCTAGTGGTCAGAACTATGGCTACACCTTC.

This rearrangement joins TRBV7-9 to TRBJ1-6; unclear D gene. CDR1 and CDR2 from the germline V gene are SEHNR and FQNEAQ (reference sequence). Trimming pared 2 bases from V and 8 bases from J, leaving 4 bases between. The CDR3 loop spans 12 amino acids. The CDR3 region is CASSLQDSPLHF. The CDR3 DNA reads as TGTGCCAGCAGCTTACAGGATTCACCCCTCCACTTT.

This clone was recorded only once. The chain has TRBV6-5 and TRBJ1-2; D uncertain. V lost 8 bases and J lost 11, with 18 bases in between. Germline V gene lookup returns CDR1 MNHEY and CDR2 SVGAGI. CDR3 length equals 12 residues. CDR3 sequence (DNA): TGTGCCAGCTTTTCAGCAGTCGGGGTTTACACCTTC. Amino acid sequence: CASFSAVGVYTF.

The gene calls are TRBV18 and TRBJ1-5; the D is unclear. Trimming removed 6 bases from V and 1 base from J, with 10 bases in between. Germline lookup yields CDR1 KGHSH and CDR2 LQKENI. The CDR3 length is 14 residues. This chain's CDR3 is CASSKSESNQPQHF. CDR3 nucleotides: TGTGCCAGCTCCAAATCTGAGAGCAATCAGCCCCAGCATTTT. Combining the CDR3 with reference TRBV18 and TRBJ1-5 gives the whole variable domain NAGVMQNPRHLVRRRGQEARLRCSPMKGHSHVYWYRQLPEEGLKFMVYLQKENIIDESGMPKERFSAEFPKEGPSILRIQQVVRGDSAAYFCASSKSESNQPQHFGDGTRLSIL.

There are a few counts of this clone. This chain uses TRBV3-1 (or the pseudogene TRBV3-2) with TRBJ2-1; tentatively, D is TRBD2 (6 bases). The CDR3 runs to 15 residues. Deletions cut 5 bases from V and 1 base from J, with 12 bases between. CDR1 LGHDT and CDR2 YNNKEL come from the germline V gene (reference sequence). The CDR3 DNA is TGTGCCAGCAGCATAGACGGGGGTTCCTACAATGAGCAGTTCTTC. It yields the protein CASSIDGGSYNEQFF.

This clone occurred once. The CDR3 region is CAISVDRAHQPQHF. The CDR3 bases are TGTGCCATCAGTGTCGACAGGGCCCATCAGCCCCAGCATTTT. The J gene is TRBJ1-5, the V gene TRBV10-3; 7 nucleotides agree with TRBD1. After removal of 4 bases from V and 5 bases from J, the junction contained 5 bases not matched to a gene. Per germline, CDR1 ENHRY and CDR2 SYGVKD. The CDR3 loop spans 14 amino acids.

The chain couples TRBV6-1 to TRBJ1-1, with 9 bases that match TRBD1. The V gene's germline CDR1 is MNHNS and CDR2 SASEGT. The CDR3 is made up of 13 amino acids. V lost 2 bases, J lost 7 bases, and 2 bases stayed unmatched. The CDR3 region is CASSENRGHEAFF. CDR3 bases: TGTGCCAGCAGTGAAAACAGGGGGCATGAAGCTTTCTTT.

This clone appeared once. This rearrangement joins TRBV6-1 to TRBJ1-2, with D perhaps TRBD1 (5 bases). From germline, CDR1 is MNHNS and CDR2 SASEGT. The CDR3 runs to 14 residues. V gave up 0 bases and J gave up 8 bases, with 13 bases separating them. CDR3 in DNA: TGTGCCAGCAGTGAAGCTCCACAGGCTAAAGGCTACACCTTC. As protein: CASSEAPQAKGYTF.

This chain uses TRBV28 with TRBJ2-1; 9 bases line up with TRBD1. The CDR3 length is 16 residues. V was clipped by 6 bases and J by 1 base; unmatched bases: 7. Germline V gene sequence: CDR1 MDHEN, CDR2 SYDVKM. CDR3 protein: CASSHPGTGSYNEQFF. The CDR3 region has the DNA TGTGCCAGCAGCCACCCCGGGACAGGGTCCTACAATGAGCAGTTCTTC.